The 27 T cell receptor beta chains below were found in one sample sequenced in a study of control samples from healthy donors and cancer patients. Sequencing used immunoSEQ multiplex PCR; TCRdb keeps in-frame clones, though not all of them. The data contain tens of thousands of clones, just under 90% of them singletons. Sequencing was performed on blood. Receptors were obtained from a man aged 45 to 65 in good health.

The CDR3 sequence: CATSRSTGLQGNTIYF. The CDR3 bases are TGTGCCACCAGCAGATCGACAGGGCTCCAAGGAAACACCATATATTTT. The chain is built from TRBV15 and TRBJ1-3, with TRBD1 identical over 7 bases. The junction had 8 bases not matched to a gene; V was cut back by 2 bases and J by 4 bases. Germline V lookup: CDR1 LNHNV, CDR2 YYDKDF (reference sequence). This CDR3 spans 16 amino acids.

V is TRBV18 and J is TRBJ1-5; 7 bases align to TRBD1. Per the germline V gene, CDR1 is KGHSH and CDR2 is LQKENI. This CDR3 is built from 14 residues. The trim removed 3 bases at V and 7 bases at J, leaving 6 bases unmatched. The CDR3 DNA sequence: TGTGCCAGCTCACCCGACAGGGTGGGACAGCCCCAGCATTTT. Protein sequence: CASSPDRVGQPQHF.

J is TRBJ2-2 and V is TRBV18, with D unclear. V lost 2 bases to trimming and J lost 5 bases, with 6 bases between them. The CDR3 runs to 13 residues. In germline, CDR1 is KGHSH, CDR2 LQKENI. CDR3: CASSPDITGELFF. The DNA for the CDR3 is TGTGCCAGCTCACCAGACATAACCGGGGAGCTGTTTTTT.

The chain uses TRBV3-1 (or the pseudogene TRBV3-2) and TRBJ1-1; possible D gene TRBD1, 6 bases. This CDR3 has 12 amino acids. Trimming removed 2 bases from V and 8 bases from J, with 9 bases in between. Germline assignment: CDR1 LGHDT and CDR2 YNNKEL (reference sequence). CDR3 sequence reads: CASSQYQGEAFF. CDR3 DNA sequence: TGTGCCAGCAGCCAATATCAGGGGGAAGCTTTCTTT.

The chain links TRBV10-2 to TRBJ1-4; no firm D call. The CDR3 has 15 amino acids. V lost 0 bases to trimming and J lost 8 bases, with 13 bases between them. Germline V lookup: CDR1 WSHSY, CDR2 SAAADI. CDR3 DNA sequence: TGCGCCAGCAGTGAGTCGATGAGATTCCGGGAAAAACTGTTTTTT. Protein sequence: CASSESMRFREKLFF.

The chain is built from TRBV2 and TRBJ2-1; D is unclear. The CDR3 covers 13 residues. CDR1 and CDR2 from the germline V gene are SNHLY and FYNNEI. V was shortened by 4 bases and J by 4 bases, with 8 bases between the two germline ends. This CDR3 reads CASSGLGYNEQFF. The CDR3 nucleotides are TGTGCCAGCAGTGGACTCGGATACAATGAGCAGTTCTTC.

The chain combines TRBV5-1 with TRBJ1-1; D may be TRBD1 (6 bases). This CDR3 comprises 14 residues. V lost 4 bases, J lost 7 bases, and 17 bases lay in between. The germline V gene has CDR1 SGHRS and CDR2 YFSETQ. The CDR3 here is CASSPAVVQGEAFF. CDR3 in DNA: TGCGCCAGCAGCCCGGCGGTGGTACAGGGTGAAGCTTTCTTT.

The J gene is TRBJ1-4, the V gene TRBV2, with D tentatively TRBD1 (5 bases). CDR3 length: 11 amino acids. Germline V gene lookup returns CDR1 SNHLY and CDR2 FYNNEI. V dropped 4 bases and J dropped 8 bases, with 5 bases sitting between them. The CDR3 sequence: CASSGTEKLFF. Here the CDR3 DNA reads TGTGCCAGCAGTGGGACAGAAAAACTGTTTTTT.

The rearrangement uses TRBV5-6 and TRBJ2-7; D is perhaps TRBD2 (5 bases). The germline V gene has CDR1 SGHDT and CDR2 YYEEEE. V lost 0 bases to trimming and J lost 5 bases, with 21 bases between them. The CDR3 extends over 17 amino acids. CDR3 protein: CASSLANAGFYIHEQYF. The CDR3 DNA is TGTGCCAGCAGCTTGGCGAATGCGGGTTTTTATATCCACGAGCAGTACTTC.

This clone was detected only a few times. CDR3 DNA sequence: TGTGCCAGCAGCACAACACCGGGACAGGGGAATGAAAAACTGTTTTTT. Amino acids: CASSTTPGQGNEKLFF. The chain is built from TRBV9 and TRBJ1-4; TRBD1 aligns across 10 bases. Germline CDR1 reads SGDLS; CDR2 reads YYNGEE. The V and J ends lost 4 bases and 5 bases, in that order; junction bases with no gene match: 8. CDR3 length equals 16 residues.

CDR3 amino acids: CASSPAMYGEAFF. As DNA, the CDR3 is TGTGCCAGCAGCCCAGCGATGTACGGTGAAGCTTTCTTT. The chain uses TRBV9 and TRBJ1-1; no firm D call. CDR1 is SGDLS, CDR2 YYNGEE, per germline. The CDR3 sequence is 13 residues long. With 4 bases removed from V and 7 bases from J, the gap between germline ends came to 14 bases. Based on the CDR3 plus reference TRBV9 and TRBJ1-1, the full variable domain is DSGVTQTPKHLITATGQRVTLRCSPRSGDLSVYWYQQSLDQGLQFLIQYYNGEERAKGNILERFSAQQFPDLHSELNLSSLELGDSALYFCASSPAMYGEAFFGQGTRLTVV.

The genes are TRBV3-1 (or the pseudogene TRBV3-2) and TRBJ1-1; D might be TRBD1 (5 bases). CDR3 length: 13 residues. Germline V gene sequence: CDR1 LGHDT, CDR2 YNNKEL (reference sequence). Trimming removed 4 bases from V and 8 bases from J, with 14 bases in between. CDR3 loop: CASSPEGTGEAFF. The CDR3 DNA reads as TGTGCCAGCAGCCCAGAAGGGACTGGGGAAGCTTTCTTT.

V usage is TRBV3-1 (or the pseudogene TRBV3-2) and J usage is TRBJ2-7, with 11 bases that match TRBD2. V trimming: 4 bases; J trimming: 2 bases; junction bases outside the gene matches: 7. The CDR3 spans 16 residues. Germline loops: CDR1 LGHDT, CDR2 YNNKEL (reference sequence). The CDR3 loop is CASSPPTSGAPYEQYF. Here the CDR3 DNA reads TGTGCCAGCAGCCCCCCGACTAGCGGGGCTCCCTACGAGCAGTACTTC.

The rearrangement links TRBV2 to TRBJ2-2; 12 bases agree with TRBD2. From germline, CDR1 is SNHLY and CDR2 FYNNEI. Germline trimming cut 6 bases from V and 7 bases from J; bases unmatched to any gene: 6. The CDR3 sequence is 15 residues long. CDR3 amino acids: CASRASGGDGGELFF. DNA of the CDR3: TGTGCCAGCAGGGCTAGCGGGGGGGACGGCGGGGAGCTGTTTTTT.

This CDR3 is CASSLLTGGGAWTGELFF. The CDR3 DNA follows: TGTGCCAGTAGTCTTTTAACGGGAGGGGGCGCTTGGACCGGGGAGCTGTTTTTT. J is TRBJ2-2 and V is TRBV19, with TRBD2 as a possible D gene (8 bases). The ends were cut back, 5 bases at V and 5 bases at J, with 24 bases in the middle. This CDR3 region has 18 residues. Germline V gene lookup returns CDR1 LNHDA and CDR2 SQIVND (reference sequence).

V is TRBV18 and J is TRBJ1-1, with 10 nucleotides matching TRBD1. The CDR3 contains 19 residues. From germline, CDR1 is KGHSH and CDR2 LQKENI. V lost 2 bases and J lost 4; bases outside the gene matches: 16. The CDR3 nucleotides read TGTGCCAGCTCACCAAACGCCGGACAGGGGGTATCTCGGGTCACTGAAGCTTTCTTT. Its protein is CASSPNAGQGVSRVTEAFF. The full variable domain, in which reference TRBV18 and TRBJ1-1 provide the parts outside the CDR3, is NAGVMQNPRHLVRRRGQEARLRCSPMKGHSHVYWYRQLPEEGLKFMVYLQKENIIDESGMPKERFSAEFPKEGPSILRIQQVVRGDSAAYFCASSPNAGQGVSRVTEAFFGQGTRLTVV.

V and J are TRBV27 and TRBJ1-5; a weak D match, TRBD1 (5 bases). The V end was cut by 6 bases, the J end by 3 bases, with 18 bases between. CDR1 and CDR2 (germline): MNHEY, SMNVEV (reference sequence). The CDR3 sequence is 16 residues long. CDR3 sequence (DNA): TGTGCCAGCAGCCCTACAGGAAGTAGTACCAATCAGCCCCAGCATTTT. It is translated as CASSPTGSSTNQPQHF.

J is TRBJ1-6 and V is TRBV9, with 8 bases lining up with TRBD1. The CDR3 length is 16 residues. CDR1 SGDLS and CDR2 YYNGEE come from the germline V gene. The J segment lost 8 bases and the V segment lost 4 bases, leaving 11 bases of the junction unmatched. The chain's CDR3 is CASSQRTGLGDSPLHF. The CDR3 bases are TGTGCCAGCAGCCAAAGGACAGGGCTGGGTGATTCACCCCTCCACTTT.

The rearrangement uses TRBV6-5 and TRBJ2-5; 7 bases agree with TRBD1. Germline V gives CDR1 MNHEY, CDR2 SVGAGI. The CDR3 totals 14 residues. The junction had 5 bases not matched to a gene; V was cut back by 6 bases and J by 1 base. DNA of the CDR3: TGTGCCAGCAGCCAAAACAGGGGCCAAGAGACCCAGTACTTC. Its translation: CASSQNRGQETQYF.

CDR3 sequence reads: CASSLREYNEQFF. In DNA, the CDR3 is TGTGCCAGCAGCTTGCGGGAGTACAATGAGCAGTTCTTC. The chain is built from TRBV7-3 and TRBJ2-1, with TRBD2 matching over 7 bases. This CDR3 region has 13 residues. The germline CDR1 and CDR2 sequences are SGHTA and FQGTGA. With 3 bases clipped from V and 4 bases from J, the junction kept 0 bases outside the gene matches.

The chain employs TRBV5-4 and TRBJ2-2; 12 positions match TRBD2. V dropped 4 bases and J dropped 1; count of bases not matched to a gene: 14. CDR3 length: 20 residues. Germline CDR1 reads SGHNT; CDR2 reads YYREEE (reference sequence). The CDR3 sequence is CASSTPGTSGSPRNTGELFF. The DNA of the CDR3 is TGTGCCAGCAGCACCCCCGGGACTAGCGGGTCGCCCAGGAACACCGGGGAGCTGTTTTTT.

The chain is built from TRBV5-1 and TRBJ2-3; TRBD1 is a possible D gene (6 bases). V lost 4 bases, J lost 2 bases, and 11 bases lay in between. Germline V gene data show CDR1 as SGHRS and CDR2 as YFSETQ. The CDR3 is 14 residues long. This CDR3 reads CASSGGSYTDTQYF. For the CDR3, the DNA is TGCGCCAGCAGCGGGGGCAGTTACACAGATACGCAGTATTTT. The full variable domain, with the rest looked up from reference TRBV5-1 and TRBJ2-3, is KAGVTQTPRYLIKTRGQQVTLSCSPISGHRSVSWYQQTPGQGLQFLFEYFSETQRNKGNFPGRFSGRQFSNSRSEMNVSTLELGDSALYLCASSGGSYTDTQYFGPGTRLTVL.

The V and J genes are TRBV5-1 and TRBJ1-1; maybe TRBD1 (6 bases). The germline gives CDR1 SGHRS, CDR2 YFSETQ. The CDR3 totals 15 residues. V was clipped by 0 bases and J by 1 base, with 10 bases between them. In DNA, the CDR3 is TGCGCCAGCAGCTTGGAAGGGACACGGAACACTGAAGCTTTCTTT. This gives the protein CASSLEGTRNTEAFF.

This clone was observed a few times. The chain couples TRBV19 to TRBJ1-2, with D uncertain. This CDR3 has 11 amino acids. The germline V and J ends were trimmed by 6 bases and 8 bases, with 10 bases remaining between them. Looked up from germline, CDR1 is LNHDA and CDR2 is SQIVND (reference sequence). This CDR3 is CASSTTGGYTF. In DNA form, the CDR3 reads TGTGCCAGTAGCACTACGGGAGGCTACACCTTC.

This chain connects TRBV7-9 to TRBJ1-5; D ambiguous. Looked up from germline, CDR1 is SEHNR and CDR2 is FQNEAQ (reference sequence). V lost 1 base and J 2 bases, leaving 0 bases between the germline ends. CDR3 length equals 12 residues. The CDR3 DNA follows: TGTGCCAGCAGCTTAGGCAATCAGCCCCAGCATTTT. It yields the protein CASSLGNQPQHF.

The chain couples TRBV10-2 to TRBJ1-2; 11 nucleotides agree with TRBD1. The length of the CDR3 is 14 residues. CDR1 and CDR2 (germline): WSHSY, SAAADI. With 4 bases clipped from V and 8 bases from J, the junction kept 6 bases outside the gene matches. The CDR3 sequence is CASSGGRTGGGYTF. Written as DNA, the CDR3 is TGCGCCAGCAGTGGAGGGAGGACAGGGGGCGGCTACACCTTC.

The chain carries TRBV4-1 and TRBJ2-2; D not resolved. The germline V gene encodes CDR1 MGHRA and CDR2 YSYEKL. Between the trimmed V and J ends, which lost 1 base and 6 bases, there was a span of 18 bases. The length of the CDR3 is 17 residues. The CDR3 nucleotides are TGCGCCAGCAGCCAAGTAGCCCTCCAAAAGATGGCCGGGGAGCTGTTTTTT. Protein sequence: CASSQVALQKMAGELFF.